These 3 T cell receptor beta chains were sequenced from one sample in a study of shared clonotypes between healthy human individuals. Here immunoSEQ multiplex PCR was the method, and the copy in TCRdb shows in-frame clones only, minus some. Of 2 million to 3 million clones listed, 93% are singletons. The specimen sequenced was naive CD4+ T cells from PBMCs. The subset: CD45RA+ positively selected. The receptors stem from a man younger than 35 in good health. Some clones in this sample may be carry-over from other donors' samples.

The chain joins TRBV7-2 to TRBJ2-5; possibly TRBD1 for D (5 bases). Deletions cut 3 bases from V and 6 bases from J, with 8 bases between. The CDR3 covers 12 residues. Germline CDR1 and CDR2: SGHTA and FQGNSA. CDR3 protein: CASSFQGKTQYF. DNA of the CDR3: TGTGCCAGCAGCTTCCAGGGAAAGACCCAGTACTTC.

As for this clone: This CDR3 is also generated by other DNA sequences in the sample. This sequence joins TRBV12-5 and TRBJ1-5; D gene ambiguous. The V end lost 3 bases, the J end lost 4 bases, and 7 bases lay between the germline ends. Germline V gene lookup returns CDR1 LGHNT and CDR2 FRNRAP. This CDR3 region has 13 residues. CDR3 sequence reads: CASGLGPNQPQHF. In DNA form, the CDR3 reads TGTGCTAGTGGTTTAGGTCCGAATCAGCCCCAGCATTTT.

The chain joins TRBV28 to TRBJ2-7; D call uncertain. V gave up 2 bases and J gave up 3 bases, with 11 bases separating them. This CDR3 region has 14 residues. Per the germline V gene, CDR1 is MDHEN and CDR2 is SYDVKM. The CDR3 region is CASSLGQKVYEQYF. In DNA form, the CDR3 reads TGTGCCAGCAGTTTAGGGCAGAAAGTCTACGAGCAGTACTTC.